This T cell receptor beta chain was identified in a study of identical twins. Study-wide points: Less excess twin sharing appeared in beta out-of-frame sequences.

V lost 2 bases and J lost 3, with 14 bases in between. Per the germline V gene, CDR1 is SGHTA and CDR2 is FQGNSA. The CDR3 is 16 residues long. TCRdb reprocessed the 5' RACE reads via MiXCR and lists one record per CDR3 protein. The sample has approximately 680,000 distinct CDR3 sequences; roughly 7.1% are singletons. This clonotype has a count of ten or more. The antigen remains undetermined. These records were also assigned to another study, of yellow fever vaccine responses in identical twins. That work contributes: Twins reportedly had a vaccine T cell response that seemed partly convergent, partly personalized.

The sequenced sample consisted of PBMCs. The sequence was obtained from a young woman in good health. The chain carries TRBV7-2 and TRBJ2-4; a possible D gene is TRBD2 (6 bases). The CDR3 loop reads CASSLRAWGDKNIQYF. The CDR3 coding sequence is TGTGCCAGCAGCTTACGGGCCTGGGGGGACAAAAACATTCAGTACTTC.